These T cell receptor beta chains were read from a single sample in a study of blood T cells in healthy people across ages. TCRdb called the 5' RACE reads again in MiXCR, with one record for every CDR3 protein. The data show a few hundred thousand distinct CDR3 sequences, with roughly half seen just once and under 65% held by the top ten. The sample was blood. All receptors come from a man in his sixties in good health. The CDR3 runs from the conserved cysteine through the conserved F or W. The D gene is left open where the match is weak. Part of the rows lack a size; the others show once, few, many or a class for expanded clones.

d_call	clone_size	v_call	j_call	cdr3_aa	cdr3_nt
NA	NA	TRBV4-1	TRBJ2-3	CASSQVVPTDTQYF	TGCGCCAGCAGCCAGGTAGTCCCCACAGATACGCAGTATTTT
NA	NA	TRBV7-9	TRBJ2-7	CASSSLDNSYEQYF	TGTGCCAGCAGCTCACTAGACAACTCCTACGAGCAGTACTTC
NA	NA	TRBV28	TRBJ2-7	CASRVGRWDEQYF	TGTGCCAGCCGGGTGGGCAGGTGGGACGAGCAGTACTTC
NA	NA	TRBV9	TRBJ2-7	CASSISWDYEQYF	TGTGCCAGCAGCATCAGTTGGGACTACGAGCAGTACTTC
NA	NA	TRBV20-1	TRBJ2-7	CSARDHNNEQYF	TGCAGTGCTAGAGATCACAACAATGAGCAGTACTTC
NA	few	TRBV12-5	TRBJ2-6	CASGYGNSGANVLTF	TGTGCTAGTGGTTACGGGAACTCTGGGGCCAACGTCCTGACTTTC
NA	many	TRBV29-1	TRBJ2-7	CSVDIEDFTYEQYF	TGCAGCGTTGATATCGAGGATTTTACCTACGAGCAGTACTTC
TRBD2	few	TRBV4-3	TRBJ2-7	CASSQGVGTSGSSYEQYF	TGCGCCAGCAGCCAGGGGGTAGGGACTAGCGGGAGCTCCTACGAGCAGTACTTC
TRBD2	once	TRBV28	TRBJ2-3	CASSSLAGFTDTQYF	TGTGCCAGCAGTTCCTTAGCGGGGTTCACAGATACGCAGTATTTT
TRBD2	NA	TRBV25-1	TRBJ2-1	CASSPLTSGTNREQFF	TGTGCCAGCAGTCCTCTGACTAGCGGTACTAACCGTGAGCAGTTCTTC
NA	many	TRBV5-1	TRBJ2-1	CASSLQGRSSYNEQFF	TGCGCCAGCAGCTTACAGGGTCGGAGCTCCTACAATGAGCAGTTCTTC
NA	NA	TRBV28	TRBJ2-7	CASSSPQFSSYEQYF	TGTGCCAGCAGTTCCCCCCAATTCAGCTCCTACGAGCAGTACTTC
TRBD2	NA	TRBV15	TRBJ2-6	CATSRDLAGGSGANVLTF	TGTGCCACCAGCAGAGATTTAGCGGGGGGCTCTGGGGCCAACGTCCTGACTTTC
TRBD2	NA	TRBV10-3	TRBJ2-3	CATGHREGTDTQYF	TGTGCCACAGGACACCGGGAGGGCACAGATACGCAGTATTTT
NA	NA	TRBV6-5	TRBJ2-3	CASSYGQRTSTDTQYF	TGTGCCAGCAGTTACGGCCAGCGAACTAGCACAGATACGCAGTATTTT
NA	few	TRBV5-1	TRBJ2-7	CASSVEGTYEQYF	TGCGCCAGCAGCGTGGAAGGGACCTACGAGCAGTACTTC